This T cell receptor (beta chain) was identified during a study of CD8 T cells in Susac syndrome. Notes on the study in general: The study acknowledged a relatively small number of individuals in its TCR sequencing and HLA analysis.

As to this clonotype: Its target is not known.

Per the germline V gene, CDR1 is KGHSH and CDR2 is LQKENI. This CDR3 spans 16 amino acids. V lost 2 bases to trimming and J lost 0 bases, with 13 bases between them. The authors sequenced TCR beta from blood CD8+ and CD4+ T cells. The multiple sclerosis controls consisted of treatment-naive patients with relapsing-remitting disease, either stable or active. Negative isolation yielded CD8+ and CD4+ T cells; FACS enriched TEMRA cells. RNA was extracted with the RNeasy kit, and a quantity of about 0.45 to 1 ug was reverse transcribed using random hexamers. One entry per CDR3 protein, called by TCRdb with MiXCR from the immunoSEQ multiplex PCR reads. This table has around 300,000 distinct CDR3 sequences, 92% appearing once.

Sequenced input: CD4+ T cells from PBMCs. The receptor was derived from a human donor with multiple sclerosis. The J gene is TRBJ1-2, the V gene TRBV18, with D unclear. The CDR3, as DNA: TGTGCCAGCTCACCAAGATTAACCGGGTCTAACTATGGCTACACCTTC. Its translation is CASSPRLTGSNYGYTF.